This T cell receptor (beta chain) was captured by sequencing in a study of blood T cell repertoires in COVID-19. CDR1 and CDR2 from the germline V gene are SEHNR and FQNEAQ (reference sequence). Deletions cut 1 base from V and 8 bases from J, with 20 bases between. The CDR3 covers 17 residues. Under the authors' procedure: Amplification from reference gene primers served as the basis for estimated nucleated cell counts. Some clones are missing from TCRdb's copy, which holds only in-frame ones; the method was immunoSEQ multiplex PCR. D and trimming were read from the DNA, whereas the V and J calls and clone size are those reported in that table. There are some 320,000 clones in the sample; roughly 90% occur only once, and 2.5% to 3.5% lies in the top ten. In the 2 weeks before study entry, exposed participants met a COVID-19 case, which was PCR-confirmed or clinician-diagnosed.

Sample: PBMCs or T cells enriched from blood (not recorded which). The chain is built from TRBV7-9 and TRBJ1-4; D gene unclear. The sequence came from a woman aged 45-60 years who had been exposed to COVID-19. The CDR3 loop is CASSLGPQTGGGEKLFF. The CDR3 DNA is TGTGCCAGCAGCTTAGGCCCACAGACCGGCGGAGGGGAAAAACTGTTTTTT.